This T cell receptor (beta chain) was observed in a study of blood T cells in healthy people across ages. A sample-barcoded 5' primer and a J-beta primer mix were used in a second PCR of roughly 6 to 12 cycles. Each cDNA molecule received a tag from a template-switch adaptor that had 12 random nucleotides. TCRdb independently ran MiXCR on the 5' RACE reads; one entry per CDR3 protein. The sample holds about 800,000 distinct CDR3 sequences, roughly 64% seen once. V lost 5 bases, J lost 1 base, and 19 bases lay in between. CDR1 is SGHTA and CDR2 is FQGNSA in the germline V gene. The CDR3 sequence is 17 residues long.

The chain joins TRBV7-2 to TRBJ2-3, with no clear D. The sample was blood. The TCR comes from a man aged 25 to 40 in good health. The CDR3 bases are TGTGCCAGCAGCCCCCAACGAGTCGGGTCCCGCACAGATACGCAGTATTTT. Translated, it gives CASSPQRVGSRTDTQYF. Supplemented by reference TRBV7-2 and TRBJ2-3, the full variable domain reads GAGVSQSPSNKVTEKGKDVELRCDPISGHTALYWYRQSLGQGLEFLIYFQGNSAPDKSGLPSDRFSAERTGGSVSTLTIQRTQQEDSAVYLCASSPQRVGSRTDTQYFGPGTRLTVL.